The 11 T cell receptor beta chains below all came from one sample that was sequenced in a study of shared clonotypes between healthy human individuals. Measured with immunoSEQ multiplex PCR; TCRdb has only the in-frame clones, and not every one. Of fewer than 2.5 million clones in the sample, roughly 93% were seen once. The sequenced sample was naive CD4+ T cells from PBMCs. Indicated subset: CD45RA+ positively selected. The receptors here all came from a man younger than 35 in good health. Some clones in this sample may be carry-over from other donors' samples.

The V and J genes are TRBV27 and TRBJ2-3; 9 bases line up with TRBD2. V dropped 3 bases and J dropped 4; count of bases not matched to a gene: 5. The CDR3 runs to 15 residues. Germline CDR1 reads MNHEY; CDR2 reads SMNVEV (reference sequence). For the CDR3, the DNA is TGTGCCAGCAGTTTTTCTAGCGGGATAGCAGATACGCAGTATTTT. It yields the protein CASSFSSGIADTQYF.

The CDR3 sequence: CAWSSDRSSRNSNQPQHF. The CDR3 nucleotides are TGTGCCTGGAGCTCAGACAGGTCCTCTCGGAACAGCAATCAGCCCCAGCATTTT. The chain employs TRBV30 and TRBJ1-5; D is possibly TRBD1 (6 bases). Trimming took off 3 bases at V and 1 base at J, with 22 bases between the two ends. The CDR3 spans 18 residues. In germline, CDR1 is GTSNPN, CDR2 SVGIG (reference sequence).

The V and J genes are TRBV6-5 and TRBJ2-5, with TRBD1 as a possible D gene (6 bases). The J call is doubtful: the DNA matches TRBJ2-7 better. In germline, CDR1 is MNHEY, CDR2 SVGAGI. This CDR3 has 13 amino acids. The CDR3 loop is CASSRQDNYEQYF. CDR3 coding DNA: TGTGCCAGCAGCCGACAGGACAACTACGAGCAGTACTTC.

This clone was seen just once. The chain links TRBV5-1 to TRBJ1-3; 7 nucleotides match TRBD1. V shed 3 bases, J shed 1 base, and the junction held 4 bases outside the gene matches. Germline V gene data show CDR1 as SGHRS and CDR2 as YFSETQ. The CDR3 extends over 15 amino acids. DNA of the CDR3: TGCGCCAGCAGCTCGCCGGGACAGTCTGGAAACACCATATATTTT. The encoded protein is CASSSPGQSGNTIYF.

As regards this clone: This same CDR3 is encoded by further DNA sequences in the sample. V and J are TRBV7-3 and TRBJ2-5; 10 bases are a match to TRBD2. CDR1 is SGHTA and CDR2 is FQGTGA in the germline V gene. The V gene end was trimmed by 5 bases and the J gene end by 5 bases; junction bases not matched to a gene: 5. This CDR3 is built from 14 residues. The CDR3 DNA reads TGTGCCAGCAGCCTCAGCGGGAGGGGCGAGACCCAGTACTTC. Residues: CASSLSGRGETQYF.

The chain links TRBV4-2 to TRBJ2-7, with 7 bases matching TRBD2. CDR1 LGHNA and CDR2 YNFKEQ come from the germline V gene. With V trimmed by 4 bases and J by 1 base, 7 bases remained unmatched. The CDR3 covers 15 residues. DNA of the CDR3: TGTGCCAGCAGCCGCGGGAGCCGTAGGTCCTACGAGCAGTACTTC. Amino acid sequence: CASSRGSRRSYEQYF.

J is TRBJ2-3 and V is TRBV10-3; D perhaps matches TRBD2 (5 bases). The CDR3 totals 14 residues. Germline CDR1 ENHRY, CDR2 SYGVKD. Trimming cost V 4 bases and J 3 bases, with 11 bases left between them. The CDR3 nucleotides read TGTGCCATCAGTGTGGAGGTGAGGACAGATACGCAGTATTTT. Protein: CAISVEVRTDTQYF.

This clone was observed a single time. The same CDR3 is also encoded by other DNA sequences in this sample. The V call is TRBV27, the J call TRBJ1-2, with D perhaps matching TRBD1 (5 bases). V was trimmed by 3 bases and J by 1 base, leaving 6 bases between them. CDR1 and CDR2 (germline): MNHEY, SMNVEV (reference sequence). The CDR3 spans 13 residues. CDR3 protein: CASSLGGNYGYTF. The CDR3 region has the DNA TGTGCCAGCAGTTTGGGGGGTAACTATGGCTACACCTTC.

The chain combines TRBV7-3 with TRBJ2-2, with TRBD2 matching over 11 bases. The V and J ends lost 5 bases and 5 bases, in that order; junction bases with no gene match: 7. Germline lookup yields CDR1 SGHTA and CDR2 FQGTGA. The CDR3 sequence is 16 residues long. The CDR3 DNA follows: TGTGCCAGCAGCGGGACTAGCGGACTGGGTACCGGGGAGCTGTTTTTT. This encodes CASSGTSGLGTGELFF.

The chain has TRBV7-8 and TRBJ2-3; weak D call: TRBD1 (6 bases). The germline V gene encodes CDR1 SGHVS and CDR2 FQNEAQ. The ends were cut back, 1 base at V and 0 bases at J, with 11 bases in the middle. The CDR3 is 16 amino acids. The CDR3 DNA sequence: TGTGCCAGCAGCTTAGTACAGGGCTCTAGCACAGATACGCAGTATTTT. This translates into CASSLVQGSSTDTQYF.

This CDR3 is CARCLNPGDEQFF. As DNA, the CDR3 is TGTGCCAGGTGCCTTAATCCCGGCGATGAGCAGTTCTTC. The chain uses TRBV2 and TRBJ2-1; D unclear. Trimming removed 9 bases from V and 8 bases from J, with 17 bases in between. This CDR3 spans 13 amino acids. Germline V gene data show CDR1 as SNHLY and CDR2 as FYNNEI.